These T cell receptor beta chains were read from a single sample in a study of OX40 agonist ivuxolimab in advanced cancers. Sequenced by immunoSEQ multiplex PCR; TCRdb stores in-frame clones only, minus some. The sample contains about 93,000 clones, nearly 90% of which appear only once. Specimen: CD4+ or CD8+ T cells sorted from blood, collected in a trial of the OX40 agonist ivuxolimab. These receptors came from an adult with an advanced solid tumor such as melanoma, head and neck, liver or kidney cancer. Each CDR3 is given with its conserved first and last residue. A D gene is named only where the DNA matches it firmly. Rows may omit the clone size; those that give it use once, few, many or a size class.

NA,TRBV5-1,NA,TRBJ1-4,CASSLVGQNEKLFF,TGCGCCAGCAGCTTGGTTGGACAGAATGAAAAACTGTTTTTT
NA,TRBV15,NA,TRBJ2-7,CATSRIGYEQYF,TGTGCCACCAGCAGGATAGGCTACGAGCAGTACTTC
NA,TRBV19,NA,TRBJ1-5,CASSIDGKYQPQHF,TGTGCCAGTAGTATAGACGGGAAGTATCAGCCCCAGCATTTT
NA,TRBV4-2,NA,TRBJ2-1,CASSQVGKGQLSYNEQFF,TGTGCCAGCAGCCAAGTCGGTAAGGGCCAGCTCTCCTACAATGAGCAGTTCTTC
NA,TRBV7-8,NA,TRBJ2-7,CASSSQASYEQYF,TGTGCCAGCAGTAGTCAGGCCTCCTACGAGCAGTACTTC
NA,TRBV27,TRBD2,TRBJ2-5,CASSFNPSGPFRTYF,TGTGCCAGCAGTTTTAATCCTAGCGGGCCTTTTCGCACGTACTTC
once,TRBV19,TRBD1,TRBJ1-1,CASRRDRGTEAFF,TGTGCCAGTCGCCGGGACAGGGGCACTGAAGCTTTCTTT
NA,TRBV5-8,NA,TRBJ1-4,CASSLGISSEKLFF,TGTGCCAGCAGCTTGGGGATAAGTAGTGAAAAACTGTTTTTT
NA,TRBV7-2,TRBD1,TRBJ2-3,CASSIQGAPDTQYF,TGTGCCAGCAGCATACAGGGGGCCCCAGATACGCAGTATTTT
NA,TRBV5-4,TRBD2,TRBJ2-5,CASTRGGRETQYF,TGTGCCAGCACCCGGGGAGGGCGGGAGACCCAGTACTTC
NA,TRBV18,NA,TRBJ1-2,CASSPGERSYGYTF,TGTGCCAGCTCACCCGGGGAAAGAAGCTATGGCTACACCTTC
NA,TRBV9,TRBD2,TRBJ2-5,CASSSMAGGETQYF,TGTGCCAGCAGCTCAATGGCGGGAGGTGAGACCCAGTACTTC
NA,TRBV20-1,NA,TRBJ1-2,CSASWSTLHTF,TGCAGTGCTAGTTGGTCCACCCTCCACACCTTC
NA,TRBV5-4,NA,TRBJ2-3,CASSRGREVTDTQYF,TGTGCCAGCAGCAGGGGTAGGGAGGTAACAGATACGCAGTATTTT
NA,TRBV20-1,NA,TRBJ2-4,CSARIKNIQYF,TGCAGTGCTAGAATCAAAAACATTCAGTACTTC
NA,TRBV10-3,TRBD2,TRBJ2-3,CAISESKAGAASRLTDTQYF,TGTGCCATCAGTGAGTCTAAGGCGGGAGCAGCTAGCCGGCTAACAGATACGCAGTATTTT
NA,TRBV30,NA,TRBJ1-3,CAWGALGNTIYF,TGTGCCTGGGGAGCCCTCGGAAACACCATATATTTT
NA,TRBV7-8,NA,TRBJ1-2,CASSLSRGVNYGYTF,TGTGCCAGCAGCCTTTCTCGGGGAGTCAACTATGGCTACACCTTC
NA,TRBV4-3,NA,TRBJ2-1,CASSQVPGANNEQFF,TGCGCCAGCAGCCAAGTACCCGGGGCTAACAATGAGCAGTTCTTC
NA,TRBV4-1,NA,TRBJ2-5,CASSGRESKETQYF,TGCGCCAGCAGCGGGCGGGAATCTAAAGAGACCCAGTACTTC
NA,TRBV11-2,NA,TRBJ2-1,CASSKGHDNEQFF,TGTGCCAGCAGCAAGGGACACGACAATGAGCAGTTCTTC
NA,TRBV27,NA,TRBJ2-3,CASSPSTDTQYF,TGTGCCAGCAGTCCTAGCACAGATACGCAGTATTTT
NA,TRBV5-1,NA,TRBJ2-7,CASSLAGSSYEQYF,TGCGCCAGCAGCTTAGCAGGGAGCTCCTACGAGCAGTACTTC
NA,TRBV30,TRBD1,TRBJ2-2,CAWSLPDREAGELFF,TGTGCCTGGAGCCTCCCGGACAGGGAGGCCGGGGAGCTGTTTTTT
NA,TRBV19,TRBD1,TRBJ1-5,CASSSGTAEVMGQPQHF,TGTGCCAGTAGTTCCGGGACAGCCGAAGTAATGGGTCAGCCCCAGCATTTT
once,TRBV28,NA,TRBJ1-3,CASSLSLGVATNTIYF,TGTGCCAGCAGTTTATCATTGGGGGTGGCAACGAACACCATATATTTT
NA,TRBV18,NA,TRBJ1-1,CASSPLQGTNTEAFF,TGTGCCAGCTCACCTTTACAGGGAACGAACACTGAAGCTTTCTTT
NA,TRBV4-3,TRBD1,TRBJ1-2,CASSLAGQGAYGYTF,TGCGCCAGCAGCCTAGCGGGACAGGGGGCCTATGGCTACACCTTC
NA,TRBV7-2,NA,TRBJ2-7,CASSSNGPGAAYEQYF,TGTGCCAGCAGCTCAAACGGACCAGGGGCCGCCTACGAGCAGTACTTC
NA,TRBV4-1,NA,TRBJ1-3,CASSQPSEGNSGNTIYF,TGCGCCAGCAGCCAACCCTCCGAGGGGAACTCTGGAAACACCATATATTTT
NA,TRBV25-1,TRBD2,TRBJ2-7,CAVGLAATYEQYF,TGTGCTGTCGGGCTAGCGGCGACCTACGAGCAGTACTTC
NA,TRBV5-8,NA,TRBJ1-2,CASSEGPYGYTF,TGTGCCAGCAGCGAGGGCCCTTATGGCTACACCTTC
NA,TRBV5-1,NA,TRBJ2-1,CASSLGVPNEQFF,TGCGCCAGCAGCTTAGGAGTCCCTAATGAGCAGTTCTTC
few,TRBV19,TRBD1,TRBJ1-5,CASGTGGAPQHF,TGTGCCAGCGGGACAGGGGGCGCGCCCCAGCATTTT
NA,TRBV4-3,NA,TRBJ1-2,CASRTLGSNYGYTF,TGCGCCAGCAGAACCTTGGGGTCTAACTATGGCTACACCTTC
NA,TRBV6-6,TRBD1,TRBJ2-1,CASSSQQGMVDEQFF,TGTGCCAGCAGTTCTCAACAGGGGATGGTCGATGAGCAGTTCTTC
NA,TRBV5-4,TRBD1,TRBJ2-1,CASSFRQGRDEQFF,TGTGCCAGCAGCTTTAGACAGGGAAGGGATGAGCAGTTCTTC
NA,TRBV7-9,NA,TRBJ2-5,CASSATGQETQYF,TGTGCCAGCAGCGCCACAGGGCAAGAGACCCAGTACTTC